A single sample is the source of the 9 T cell receptor beta chains below, sequenced in a study of post-analysis software for immune sequencing data (dated by TCRdb to 2015 to 2017). The research as a whole found: Significantly higher frequencies in patients than in controls were found for several TRBV segments, including TRBV5-6, TRBV5-1 and TRBV20-1.

These receptors lack a known antigen. The library came from PCR. TCRdb names Illumina HiSeq 2500 as the instrument used. To reduce PCR and sequencing biases, unique molecular identifiers were incorporated into the TCR beta cDNA libraries. The public reads were reprocessed in TCRdb via fastp at Q25 and MiXCR, keeping in-frame beta chains. Each CDR3 protein gets just one entry, which takes the most common genes and DNA from the rows behind it. Across this sample there are about 500,000 distinct CDR3 sequences, with roughly 45% seen only once. Roughly an eighth of the sample is held by the ten biggest clonotypes. Specimen: blood. These receptors all come from a girl between 10 and 17 years old with multiple sclerosis.

V and J are TRBV6-2 or TRBV6-3 and TRBJ1-1, with 10 positions matching TRBD1. The CDR3 spans 14 residues. V was pared by 4 bases and J by 11 bases, with 10 bases of the junction left unmatched. From germline, CDR1 is MNHEY and CDR2 SVGEGT. This CDR3 is CASSCPTGGRGAFF. In DNA form, the CDR3 reads TGTGCCAGCAGTTGCCCGACAGGGGGCAGGGGTGCTTTCTTT.

This clonotype was detected a few times. The chain employs TRBV9 and TRBJ1-3; D gene uncertain. CDR1 is SGDLS and CDR2 is YYNGEE in the germline V gene. Trimming removed 0 bases from V and 2 bases from J, with 0 bases in between. This CDR3 contains 12 residues. CDR3 sequence (DNA): TGTGCCAGCAGCGTAGCTGGAAACACCATATATTTT. Residues: CASSVAGNTIYF.

The chain recombines TRBV5-5 with TRBJ2-3; D uncertain. This CDR3 is built from 14 residues. The ends were cut back, 3 bases at V and 1 base at J, with 9 bases in the middle. The V gene's germline CDR1 is SGHKS and CDR2 YYEKEE (reference sequence). CDR3 nucleotide sequence: TGTGCCAGCAGCTCCGCGCTGGGCACAGATACGCAGTATTTT. The encoded protein is CASSSALGTDTQYF.

This clonotype came up once. This chain joins TRBV5-1 and TRBJ2-4; D call uncertain. The V end lost 1 base, the J end lost 8 bases, and 10 bases lay between the germline ends. Germline CDR1 is SGHRS and CDR2 is YFSETQ. This CDR3 is 13 amino acids long. The CDR3 spells CASSLTGWDIQYF. CDR3 nucleotide sequence: TGCGCCAGCAGCTTGACCGGTTGGGACATTCAGTACTTC. The entire variable domain, with the rest obtained from reference TRBV5-1 and TRBJ2-4, is as follows: KAGVTQTPRYLIKTRGQQVTLSCSPISGHRSVSWYQQTPGQGLQFLFEYFSETQRNKGNFPGRFSGRQFSNSRSEMNVSTLELGDSALYLCASSLTGWDIQYFGAGTRLSVL.

This clonotype was seen more than once but under ten times. The rearrangement links TRBV11-2 to TRBJ1-2; the D is unclear. V lost 2 bases, J lost 7 bases, and 8 bases lay in between. The CDR3 runs to 12 residues. The germline V gene encodes CDR1 SGHAT and CDR2 FQNNGV. The CDR3 spells CASSLSRGGYTF. The CDR3, as DNA: TGTGCCAGCAGCTTATCCAGAGGTGGCTACACCTTC.

This clonotype occurred many times. This chain connects TRBV9 to TRBJ2-3, with D hard to call. Looked up from germline, CDR1 is SGDLS and CDR2 is YYNGEE. CDR3 length equals 15 residues. V was pared by 0 bases and J by 2 bases, with 10 bases between. CDR3 nucleotide sequence: TGTGCCAGCAGCGTAGTGCCCCAGAACACAGATACGCAGTATTTT. Its translation: CASSVVPQNTDTQYF.

There are a few counts of this clonotype. The rearrangement uses TRBV27 and TRBJ1-6, with D hard to call. The CDR3 sequence is 15 residues long. Germline-derived CDR1 and CDR2 are MNHEY and SMNVEV (reference sequence). V dropped 8 bases and J dropped 0 bases, with 11 bases sitting between them. The CDR3 sequence is CASRGDNSYNSPLHF. CDR3 DNA: TGTGCCAGCCGAGGTGACAACTCCTATAATTCACCCCTCCACTTT.

The CDR3 loop is CSAPGEREYTDTQYF. CDR3 nucleotide sequence: TGCAGTGCCCCAGGGGAGCGGGAGTATACAGATACGCAGTATTTT. The rearrangement uses TRBV20-1 and TRBJ2-3; TRBD2 matches 8 bases. The V and J ends lost 6 bases and 3 bases, in that order; junction bases with no gene match: 11. The germline V gene encodes CDR1 DFQATT and CDR2 SNEGSKA (reference sequence). This CDR3 comprises 15 residues.

The genes are TRBV20-1 and TRBJ1-5; tentatively, D is TRBD1 (6 bases). This CDR3 is 14 amino acids long. Germline V gives CDR1 DFQATT, CDR2 SNEGSKA (reference sequence). Trimming cost V 6 bases and J 5 bases, with 17 bases left between them. CDR3 sequence reads: CSATPGHEDQPQHF. The CDR3 DNA is TGCAGTGCCACACCGGGACATGAGGATCAGCCCCAGCATTTT.